This T cell receptor beta chain was found in a study of blood T cell repertoires in COVID-19 (dated by TCRdb to the early 2020s). With regard to the full study: Collaborator samples came from the United States, Italy and Spain and covered acute and convalescent phases of COVID-19. The prospective study material was composed of cDNA or gDNA derived from T cells, B-cell-depleted T cells, or PBMCs. Deeply sampled blood TCRbeta repertoires from subjects exposed to, actively infected with, or recovered from COVID-19 were included in the dataset. The repertoires were released in a freely available public database meant as a resource for research on the immune response to SARS-CoV-2. The samples were drawn from two sources: the first 160 participants of the ongoing ImmuneRACE study, and 1,254 subjects contributed by 6 global collaborators. A de-identified subject ID, COVID-19 status, age in years and sex were almost always included in the sample metadata. Where available, HLA class I and class II types were taken from metadata supplied by the sample provider and were not determined by assay-based typing.

TCRbeta CDR3 regions were amplified from genomic DNA by means of the immunoSEQ Assay, a bias-controlled multiplex PCR. The paper's data handling went like this. The number of nucleated cells in each sample was estimated by amplification of reference gene primers within the assay. To quantify the absolute abundance of each unique TCRbeta CDR3 rearrangement, sequence reads were collapsed and filtered. For each sample, productive Simpson clonality was calculated by taking the square root of Simpson's diversity index across productive rearrangements. As stored in TCRdb, this immuneACCESS dataset retains in-frame rearrangements with V and J assigned. A fraction of the clones does not appear; measured against another copy, unresolved V genes explain less than half of the discrepancy, and the remainder lacks a known reason. V and J calls and clone size are given by that table; D and trimming were obtained from the DNA. A total of under 250,000 clones appear in this sample, roughly 89% of them only once. The ten largest account for approximately 1.5% of the sample.

Samples from volunteer blood donors who had recovered from COVID-19 were contributed by a second Seattle source. Collaborating institutions collected whole blood in K2EDTA tubes following their own protocols. For TCRbeta analysis, collaborators shipped samples as frozen whole blood, isolated PBMCs, or DNA extracted from either of those sample types. This clone was seen once. No cognate antigen has been identified for it. No per-base quality is available; no much larger clone lies one base away. Study-wide conclusions, independent of this receptor: The quantity of clinical and demographic metadata differed by source and by participant and was supplied without curation.

Taken from cysteine to phenylalanine, the CDR3 has 16 residues. Here the CDR3 DNA is all that survives: 48 bases in frame from base 1. The germline V gene gives CDR1 as MNHEY and CDR2 as SVGAGI. V drops 0 bases and J drops 1 base, leaving 9 bases in between. This receptor was identified in a woman aged 40-49 years who had recovered from COVID-19. The sequenced sample consisted of peripheral blood. Rearrangement joined TRBV6-5 to TRBJ2-2, with the D gene uncertain. The CDR3 corresponds to CASSYSIPVNTGELFF. The sequence in DNA is TGTGCCAGCAGTTACTCGATTCCAGTGAACACCGGGGAGCTGTTTTTT.